A selection of T cell receptor beta chains follows, all from one sample in a study of cytomegalovirus exposure and HLA in healthy donors. Data came from immunoSEQ multiplex PCR; TCRdb stores just in-frame clones and leaves some out. The profile shows some 140,000 clones, roughly three quarters of them singletons. Sequenced sample: PBMCs. Receptors originate from a woman aged 55-69 years in good health and CMV-seronegative. CDR3s leave out the opening cysteine and the closing phenylalanine or tryptophan. The order of the fields is CDR3 protein, J gene, V gene, D gene. A D gene is named only where the DNA matches it firmly.

cdr3_aa: ASSPPGGFAYEQY
j_call: TRBJ2-7
v_call: TRBV7-9
d_call: TRBD2

cdr3_aa: ASSLSNGRDRAFSSGANVLT
j_call: TRBJ2-6
v_call: TRBV28
d_call: TRBD1

cdr3_aa: ASSIGAGGNTEAF
j_call: TRBJ1-1
v_call: TRBV19
d_call: TRBD1

cdr3_aa: ASSRTDPLGAGTEAF
j_call: TRBJ1-1
v_call: TRBV18
d_call: NA

cdr3_aa: ASRVLGGATGAYEQY
j_call: TRBJ2-7
v_call: TRBV28
d_call: NA

cdr3_aa: AISEPGNEQY
j_call: NA
v_call: TRBV10-3
d_call: NA

cdr3_aa: ASSRDRSSGNTIY
j_call: TRBJ1-3
v_call: TRBV27
d_call: NA

cdr3_aa: ASSEGAWQETQY
j_call: TRBJ2-5
v_call: TRBV2
d_call: NA

cdr3_aa: ASSPGTSNEQF
j_call: TRBJ2-1
v_call: TRBV18
d_call: NA

cdr3_aa: SVEVLAGDYNEQF
j_call: TRBJ2-1
v_call: TRBV29-1
d_call: TRBD2

cdr3_aa: ASSLGGDRAGNQPQH
j_call: TRBJ1-5
v_call: TRBV28
d_call: TRBD1

cdr3_aa: ASSKETGGIWQETQY
j_call: TRBJ2-5
v_call: TRBV5-1
d_call: TRBD1

cdr3_aa: ASSPSLGGPETQY
j_call: TRBJ2-5
v_call: TRBV7-6
d_call: TRBD1

cdr3_aa: ASSWKSSGIR
j_call: TRBJ1-1
v_call: TRBV5-6
d_call: NA

cdr3_aa: ASSQLAGPGNEQY
j_call: NA
v_call: TRBV18
d_call: TRBD2

cdr3_aa: ASSPRTGRKEAF
j_call: TRBJ1-1
v_call: TRBV18
d_call: TRBD1

cdr3_aa: ATSPRGFGRAF
j_call: TRBJ1-1
v_call: TRBV15
d_call: NA

cdr3_aa: ASSLFPDRGLNQPQH
j_call: TRBJ1-5
v_call: TRBV28
d_call: TRBD1

cdr3_aa: ASSDLGQGARSLH
j_call: TRBJ1-6
v_call: TRBV2
d_call: TRBD1

cdr3_aa: ASSLGRKSSYNEQF
j_call: TRBJ2-1
v_call: TRBV5-4
d_call: NA

cdr3_aa: ASTLRHRAPSGNTIY
j_call: TRBJ1-3
v_call: TRBV28
d_call: NA

cdr3_aa: ASSPRGGGETQY
j_call: TRBJ2-5
v_call: TRBV19
d_call: TRBD2

cdr3_aa: ASSQVDRRNEKLF
j_call: TRBJ1-4
v_call: TRBV4-2
d_call: NA

cdr3_aa: ASSFKGANNEQF
j_call: TRBJ2-1
v_call: TRBV5-1
d_call: TRBD1

cdr3_aa: ASSRTRLGTGELF
j_call: TRBJ2-2
v_call: TRBV27
d_call: TRBD2

cdr3_aa: ASSSPGTASYEQY
j_call: NA
v_call: TRBV28
d_call: TRBD1

cdr3_aa: ASSWGQVTYEQY
j_call: TRBJ2-7
v_call: TRBV5-5
d_call: TRBD1

cdr3_aa: SVEVFVTEAF
j_call: TRBJ1-1
v_call: TRBV29-1
d_call: NA

cdr3_aa: ASSPHRTSLDEQF
j_call: TRBJ2-1
v_call: TRBV7-3
d_call: TRBD2

cdr3_aa: ASSLVLNSPLH
j_call: TRBJ1-6
v_call: TRBV5-6
d_call: NA